A selection of T cell receptor beta chains follows, all from one sample in a study of T cells in Graves' hyperthyroidism and ophthalmopathy. TCRdb re-derived calls from the multiplex PCR reads in MiXCR, one entry per CDR3 protein. This table holds about 290,000 distinct CDR3 sequences, about 19% found once. The sample comprised blood. All receptors derive from a man in his fifties with Graves' ophthalmopathy. Both conserved end residues are part of each CDR3. A D gene is named only where the DNA matches it firmly. Size values are once, few and many counts, or a class for expanded clones, and some rows have none.

clone_size	d_call	cdr3_length	j_call	v_call	cdr3_nt	cdr3_aa
-	-	14	TRBJ2-7	TRBV7-8	TGTGCCAGCAGCACCGGGACAATTGGGTCCGAGCAGTACTTC	CASSTGTIGSEQYF
many	-	13	TRBJ2-1	TRBV12-3/TRBV12-4	TGTGCCAGCAGTTTAAAGGGGGACAATGAGCAGTTCTTC	CASSLKGDNEQFF
many	TRBD1	14	TRBJ1-1	TRBV6-1	TGTGCCAAAACTAACAGGGGGCTATGTACTGAAGCTTTCTTT	CAKTNRGLCTEAFF
many	-	15	TRBJ2-7	TRBV13	TGTGCCAGCAGCTTCCCGGGAGAAGGGTCTCGAGAGCAGTACTTC	CASSFPGEGSREQYF
few	TRBD1	14	TRBJ2-7	TRBV20-1	TGCAGTGCTAGAGAGCAGGGGGCGGCCTACGAGCAGTACTTC	CSAREQGAAYEQYF
-	TRBD2	17	TRBJ2-5	TRBV7-2	TGTGCCAGCAGCTTAGTTGGGAGCGGGAGTCCACAAGAGACCCAGTACTTC	CASSLVGSGSPQETQYF
-	-	12	TRBJ2-5	TRBV20-1	TGCAGTGCCCAACAGGGTTCGGAGACCCAGTACTTC	CSAQQGSETQYF
few	-	13	TRBJ1-1	TRBV19	TGTGCCAGTAAGGGGACACGTCCCACTGAAGCTTTCTTT	CASKGTRPTEAFF
-	TRBD2	17	TRBJ2-3	TRBV10-2	TGCGCCAGCAGTGAGAGTGGACTAGCGGGACTGGCAGATACGCAGTATTTT	CASSESGLAGLADTQYF
few	TRBD2	16	TRBJ2-4	TRBV5-1	TGCGCCAGCAGCTCGGGACTAGCGGGAGGGAAAAACATTCAGTACTTC	CASSSGLAGGKNIQYF
-	-	14	TRBJ1-2	TRBV28	TGTGCCAGCATCCCCTCCGGGGGCTACTATGGCTACACCTTC	CASIPSGGYYGYTF
-	TRBD1	16	TRBJ1-5	TRBV4-1	TGCGCCAGCAGCTTGGGACAGGGGAATAGCAATCAGCCCCAGCATTTT	CASSLGQGNSNQPQHF
few	TRBD2	15	TRBJ2-3	TRBV2	TGTGCCAGCAGTGTGGCCGGGAGGGCCGGAGATACGCAGTATTTT	CASSVAGRAGDTQYF
-	TRBD2	19	TRBJ2-5	TRBV11-2	TGTGCCAGCAGCTTAGGGGTTGCCGGACTAGCGGGAGGGGTGGAGACCCAGTACTTC	CASSLGVAGLAGGVETQYF
few	TRBD1	12	TRBJ2-7	TRBV10-1	TGCGCCAGCAGTCACAGGGGCGACGAGCAGTACTTC	CASSHRGDEQYF
once	TRBD1	14	TRBJ2-7	TRBV2	TGTGCCAGCACCACCGGGACAGGGTTCCGAGAGCAGTACTTC	CASTTGTGFREQYF
once	TRBD2	14	TRBJ2-4	TRBV9	TGTGCCAGCAGCGGAACCGGGGGGGGAAACATTCAGTACTTC	CASSGTGGGNIQYF
-	TRBD2	17	TRBJ2-1	TRBV19	TGTGCCAGTAGTATAGGGACTAGCGGGAGGGTGAAGAATGAGCAGTTCTTC	CASSIGTSGRVKNEQFF
many	-	15	TRBJ2-7	TRBV15	TGTGCCACCAGCGGGACCGGGCCAGTGGGAGGAAAGCAGTACTTC	CATSGTGPVGGKQYF
-	TRBD2	14	TRBJ2-7	TRBV11-2	TGTGCCAGCACGGGGACTAGCGGTTACTACGAGCAGTACTTC	CASTGTSGYYEQYF
many	-	13	TRBJ2-3	TRBV3-1	TGTGCCAGCAGCTTTCGGCTCGGAGATACGCAGTATTTT	CASSFRLGDTQYF
many	-	14	TRBJ2-1	TRBV20-1	TGCAGTGCCAGGCACAGATTGGAGCTACATGAGCAGTTCTTC	CSARHRLELHEQFF